This T cell receptor beta chain came from a study of spatial heterogeneity in lung cancer. At the level of the study: The average count in raw reads for each unique TCR and UMI combination exceeded 9.5 appearances. Study-wide results and limits: At tumor resection, ubiquitous expanded TCRs were detected in blood more often than later.

Germline lookup yields CDR1 MNHEY and CDR2 SVGAGI. The CDR3 length is 17 residues. V gave up 2 bases and J gave up 0 bases, with 13 bases separating them. Turning to this clonotype: Its antigen is still unknown.

The sample's time point: sample taken at primary tumor resection. No cell sorting; template was whole RNA from tumor, lung tissue or PBMC. TCRdb recomputed calls from the 5' RACE reads with MiXCR, one row per CDR3 protein. The table includes approximately 29,000 distinct CDR3 sequences, 7.5% to 9.5% detected once. This TCR came from a female donor with early-stage non-small cell lung cancer. Sequences were derived from PBMCs, sampled at surgery. The chain recombines TRBV6-5 with TRBJ2-2; tentatively, D is TRBD2 (5 bases). The CDR3 reads CASSYSGSPSNTGELFF. CDR3 in DNA: TGTGCCAGCAGTTACAGCGGTAGCCCGTCGAACACCGGGGAGCTGTTTTTT.